Reported below is one T cell receptor beta chain. In the original workflow: Cell counts per sample came from amplifying reference gene primers. Sequenced by immunoSEQ multiplex PCR; TCRdb stores in-frame clones only, minus some. That table gives V, J and clone size, and the DNA gave D and trimming. This sample has over 6,500 clones, with nearly 90% found just once. The sample comes from a study of blood T cell repertoires in COVID-19. Study as a whole: The samples span acute and convalescent COVID-19 from the United States, Italy and Spain. PBMCs, B-cell-depleted T cells, or T cells provided the cDNA or gDNA that made up the material.

The CDR3 totals 13 residues. Trimming left V 2 bases short and J 5 bases short, with 10 bases between. Germline-derived CDR1 and CDR2 are SGHNT and YYREEE (reference sequence). Sequenced: peripheral blood. This TCR was recovered from a human donor in a cohort sampled during active COVID-19. The donor label of this sample is uncertain. J is TRBJ1-2 and V is TRBV5-4; maybe TRBD1 (5 bases). This CDR3 is CASSFPGIYGYTF. Written as DNA, the CDR3 is TGTGCCAGCAGCTTCCCAGGGATATATGGCTACACCTTC. Based on the CDR3 plus reference TRBV5-4 and TRBJ1-2, the full variable domain is ETGVTQSPTHLIKTRGQQVTLRCSSQSGHNTVSWYQQALGQGPQFIFQYYREEENGRGNFPPRFSGLQFPNYSSELNVNALELDDSALYLCASSFPGIYGYTFGSGTRLTVV.